These 29 T cell receptor beta chains were all obtained from the same sample, sequenced in a study of cytomegalovirus exposure and HLA in healthy donors. The PCR had 60 Vbeta and 13 Jbeta primers. Some clones are missing from TCRdb's copy, which holds only in-frame ones; the method was immunoSEQ multiplex PCR. The sample holds 150,000 to 200,000 clones; more than 70% are singletons and the top ten take 11%. Sequencing was performed on PBMCs. These receptors were taken from a young man in good health and CMV-seropositive.

The genes are TRBV27 and TRBJ2-7; TRBD1 might be the D (5 bases). The V gene's germline CDR1 is MNHEY and CDR2 SMNVEV (reference sequence). The CDR3 extends over 15 amino acids. Trimming shortened V by 2 bases and J by 4 bases, and 15 bases separated the two germline ends. The CDR3 is CASSLIPGLRYEQYF. CDR3 nucleotide sequence: TGTGCCAGCAGTTTAATTCCAGGGCTGAGGTACGAGCAGTACTTC.

This chain connects TRBV25-1 to TRBJ1-2; D may be TRBD1 (5 bases). The CDR3 sequence is 15 residues long. The V end was cut by 1 base, the J end by 2 bases, with 11 bases between. Germline lookup yields CDR1 MGHDK and CDR2 SYGVNS. CDR3 coding DNA: TGTGCCAGCAGTGAATGGGGAGGACAAAACTATGGCTACACCTTC. Its translation: CASSEWGGQNYGYTF.

This chain joins TRBV29-1 and TRBJ2-5, with D possibly TRBD2 on 6 matching bases. Germline assignment: CDR1 SQVTM and CDR2 ANQGSEA. This CDR3 is 16 amino acids long. V was clipped by 4 bases and J by 1 base, with 19 bases between them. CDR3 loop: CSVVYERVYSQETQYF. The CDR3 nucleotides read TGCAGCGTTGTCTATGAGCGGGTATACTCCCAAGAGACCCAGTACTTC.

The rearrangement links TRBV11-3 to TRBJ2-1; 9 nucleotides match TRBD2. CDR1 is SGHNT and CDR2 is YENEEA in the germline V gene. This CDR3 has 15 amino acids. J lost 4 bases, V lost 5 bases, and 6 bases had no gene match. CDR3 coding DNA: TGTGCCAGCAGCCCTGGGACTAGCTCGTACAATGAGCAGTTCTTC. The encoded protein is CASSPGTSSYNEQFF.

A few counts support this clone. The rearrangement uses TRBV2 and TRBJ2-7, with TRBD2 identical over 9 bases. CDR1 is SNHLY and CDR2 is FYNNEI in the germline V gene. CDR3 length: 15 amino acids. Trimming took 4 bases from V and 1 from J; bases not matched to a gene: 5. This CDR3 is CASSVSSGSSYEQYF. DNA for the CDR3: TGTGCCAGCAGTGTCAGTAGCGGGAGTTCCTACGAGCAGTACTTC.

V gene TRBV19 combines with J gene TRBJ1-1; 7 bases fit TRBD1. Trimming cost V 3 bases and J 3 bases; bases outside gene matches: 10. This CDR3 is 16 amino acids long. Germline loops: CDR1 LNHDA, CDR2 SQIVND (reference sequence). The CDR3 DNA reads as TGTGCCAGTAGTATCTTTGCGGCAGGGGGGCACACTGAAGCTTTCTTT. It translates to CASSIFAAGGHTEAFF.

The chain is built from TRBV18 and TRBJ2-3, with 13 positions matching TRBD2. Unmatched junction bases numbered 0, after V lost 3 bases and J lost 3 bases. Germline V gene lookup returns CDR1 KGHSH and CDR2 LQKENI. This CDR3 spans 15 amino acids. CDR3 loop: CASSPGLAGTDTQYF. The CDR3 nucleotides read TGTGCCAGCTCACCGGGACTAGCGGGAACAGATACGCAGTATTTT.

Points on this clone: The junction departs from germline at one end; a sequencing error may be responsible. This chain uses TRBV30 with TRBJ1-2; D perhaps matches TRBD1 (6 bases). This CDR3 contains 14 residues. Germline CDR1 GTSNPN, CDR2 SVGIG (reference sequence). The CDR3 nucleotides read TGTGCCTGGAGTCCGGGGGGCTCAAACTATGGCTACCCCTTC. Translation: CAWSPGGSNYGYPF.

V gene TRBV11-2 combines with J gene TRBJ2-2; tentative D call: TRBD1 (5 bases). The CDR3 sequence is 15 residues long. Per the germline V gene, CDR1 is SGHAT and CDR2 is FQNNGV. The germline V and J ends were trimmed by 1 base and 5 bases, with 11 bases remaining between them. The CDR3 sequence: CASSLVRAMTGELFF. CDR3 sequence (DNA): TGTGCCAGCAGCTTAGTCAGGGCGATGACCGGGGAGCTGTTTTTT.

V and J are TRBV7-9 and TRBJ2-7; 12 bases agree with TRBD2. The CDR3 has 15 amino acids. Germline V gene data show CDR1 as SEHNR and CDR2 as FQNEAQ (reference sequence). With V trimmed by 5 bases and J by 5 bases, 7 bases remained unmatched. The CDR3 reads CASSTTSGRLDEQYF. The CDR3 DNA reads TGTGCCAGCAGCACCACTAGCGGGAGGTTGGACGAGCAGTACTTC.

This sequence joins TRBV7-3 and TRBJ2-1, with 9 nucleotides matching TRBD2. CDR3 length: 17 residues. V was pared by 4 bases and J by 9 bases, with 16 bases of the junction left unmatched. Looked up from germline, CDR1 is SGHTA and CDR2 is FQGTGA. The CDR3 spells CASSSKGGRGRAREQFF. DNA for the CDR3: TGTGCCAGCAGCTCCAAGGGGGGGCGCGGGAGGGCCCGTGAGCAGTTCTTC.

This sequence joins TRBV19 and TRBJ2-2; D is perhaps TRBD2 (6 bases). V was clipped by 2 bases and J by 6 bases, with 10 bases between them. In germline, CDR1 is LNHDA, CDR2 SQIVND (reference sequence). The CDR3 loop spans 14 amino acids. In DNA, the CDR3 is TGTGCCAGTAGTATAACGGGGGTTTCCGGGGAGCTGTTTTTT. Translation gives CASSITGVSGELFF. Supplemented by reference TRBV19 and TRBJ2-2, the full variable domain reads DGGITQSPKYLFRKEGQNVTLSCEQNLNHDAMYWYRQDPGQGLRLIYYSQIVNDFQKGDIAEGYSVSREKKESFPLTVTSAQKNPTAFYLCASSITGVSGELFFGEGSRLTVL.

This clone was recorded a few times. This chain connects TRBV6-1 to TRBJ2-5; possibly TRBD2 for D (6 bases). Germline assignment: CDR1 MNHNS and CDR2 SASEGT. Trimming cost V 4 bases and J 7 bases, with 13 bases left between them. This CDR3 is built from 13 residues. The CDR3 spells CASSGGGAWTQYF. CDR3 coding DNA: TGTGCCAGCAGTGGAGGAGGGGCATGGACCCAGTACTTC.

This clone has just a few counts. The chain uses TRBV28 and TRBJ2-7; 9 nucleotides line up with TRBD2. There are 16 residues in the CDR3. V trimming: 3 bases; J trimming: 2 bases; junction bases outside the gene matches: 8. Germline V CDR1 and CDR2: MDHEN, SYDVKM. The CDR3 DNA is TGTGCCAGCAGTTTTAGCGGGAGCCCTGGGACCTACGAGCAGTACTTC. Its protein product is CASSFSGSPGTYEQYF.

CDR3: CASSGAGLAGNNEQFF. The CDR3 DNA reads TGTGCCAGCAGCGGCGCGGGACTAGCGGGAAACAATGAGCAGTTCTTC. The rearrangement joins TRBV9 to TRBJ2-1; 13 bases match TRBD2. Germline V gene sequence: CDR1 SGDLS, CDR2 YYNGEE. V trimming: 3 bases; J trimming: 5 bases; junction bases outside the gene matches: 5. The CDR3 contains 16 residues.

The rearrangement joins TRBV30 to TRBJ1-3; D remains unclear. Trimming removed 2 bases from V and 0 bases from J, with 8 bases in between. CDR3 length equals 14 residues. CDR1 is GTSNPN and CDR2 is SVGIG in the germline V gene (reference sequence). This CDR3 is CAWSNTNSGNTIYF. Written as DNA, the CDR3 is TGTGCCTGGAGTAACACCAACTCTGGAAACACCATATATTTT. Full variable domain (remainder filled in from reference TRBV30 and TRBJ1-3): SQTIHQWPATLVQPVGSPLSLECTVEGTSNPNLYWYRQAAGRGLQLLFYSVGIGQISSEVPQNLSASRPQDRQFILSSKKLLLSDSGFYLCAWSNTNSGNTIYFGEGSWLTVV.

The chain links TRBV19 to TRBJ2-1, with 10 bases aligning to TRBD2. The germline V gene encodes CDR1 LNHDA and CDR2 SQIVND (reference sequence). The CDR3 has 15 amino acids. After removal of 5 bases from V and 5 bases from J, the junction contained 6 bases not matched to a gene. This CDR3 reads CASSRRTSGDNEQFF. DNA of the CDR3: TGTGCCAGTAGTCGCCGGACTAGCGGAGACAATGAGCAGTTCTTC.

CDR3: CASKPRGGFVNTEAFF. CDR3 nucleotides: TGTGCCAGCAAACCTAGGGGGGGATTCGTGAACACTGAAGCTTTCTTT. V and J are TRBV6-6 and TRBJ1-1; a possible D gene is TRBD1 (6 bases). The CDR3 is 16 amino acids. The ends were cut back, 7 bases at V and 0 bases at J, with 18 bases in the middle. Germline CDR1 and CDR2: MNHNY and SVGAGI (reference sequence).

V is TRBV7-2 and J is TRBJ2-7, with a possible D match to TRBD1 (5 bases). The CDR3 is made up of 15 amino acids. Germline-derived CDR1 and CDR2 are SGHTA and FQGNSA. Trimming left V 6 bases short and J 1 base short, with 16 bases between. The DNA for the CDR3 is TGTGCCAGCAGGAGTGAGGCAGGGCTTTCCTACGAGCAGTACTTC. Protein product: CASRSEAGLSYEQYF.

This rearrangement joins TRBV11-1 to TRBJ2-7, with TRBD1 identical over 10 bases. Germline values: CDR1 SGHAT, CDR2 FQDESV (reference sequence). The CDR3 loop spans 15 amino acids. The J segment lost 3 bases and the V segment lost 2 bases, leaving 4 bases of the junction unmatched. The CDR3 DNA follows: TGTGCCAGCAGCTTACCGGGACAGGGGCACTACGAGCAGTACTTC. Residues: CASSLPGQGHYEQYF.

The genes are TRBV27 and TRBJ2-7; 7 nucleotides match TRBD2. CDR1 is MNHEY and CDR2 is SMNVEV in the germline V gene (reference sequence). The CDR3 totals 13 residues. V was pared by 8 bases and J by 5 bases, with 9 bases of the junction left unmatched. The CDR3 region is CASWSGGGNEQYF. As DNA, the CDR3 is TGTGCCAGCTGGTCGGGGGGTGGTAACGAGCAGTACTTC.

This clone has only one observation. The gene calls are TRBV28 and TRBJ1-2, with 10 positions matching TRBD1. Germline loops: CDR1 MDHEN, CDR2 SYDVKM. J lost 4 bases, V lost 5 bases, and 4 bases had no gene match. CDR3 size: 14 residues. The CDR3 here is CASSGTGVAYGYTF. DNA of the CDR3: TGTGCCAGCAGTGGGACAGGGGTTGCCTATGGCTACACCTTC.

The chain combines TRBV6-5 with TRBJ2-7; perhaps TRBD1 as D (5 bases). CDR1 and CDR2 (germline): MNHEY, SVGAGI. The ends were cut back, 5 bases at V and 6 bases at J, with 14 bases in the middle. There are 13 residues in the CDR3. DNA of the CDR3: TGTGCCAGCAGTAGGGGCCCGGCCGGCGAGCAGTACTTC. Translated: CASSRGPAGEQYF.

The chain is built from TRBV2 and TRBJ2-7, with 8 bases identical to TRBD2. This CDR3 region has 15 residues. Germline CDR1 reads SNHLY; CDR2 reads FYNNEI. Trimming took 2 bases from V and 1 from J; bases not matched to a gene: 4. Written as DNA, the CDR3 is TGTGCCAGCAGTGAAAACCCGGGGGGGTCCTACGAGCAGTACTTC. Protein sequence: CASSENPGGSYEQYF.

This clone has only one observation. CDR3 loop: CASSLSGSVETQYF. The CDR3 nucleotides are TGTGCCAGCAGCTTATCCGGTTCGGTTGAGACCCAGTACTTC. J is TRBJ2-5 and V is TRBV7-3; D not certain. CDR1 is SGHTA, CDR2 FQGTGA, per germline. The CDR3 extends over 14 amino acids. V was clipped by 2 bases and J by 5 bases, with 12 bases between them.

This clone occurred once. The chain has TRBV7-9 and TRBJ1-2; 9 positions match TRBD1. Germline trimming cut 4 bases from V and 8 bases from J; bases unmatched to any gene: 8. Germline V gives CDR1 SEHNR, CDR2 FQNEAQ (reference sequence). This CDR3 comprises 14 residues. The CDR3 loop reads CASSSVGQGDGYTF. CDR3 bases: TGTGCCAGCAGCTCCGTGGGACAGGGTGACGGCTACACCTTC. Full variable domain (missing parts from reference TRBV7-9 and TRBJ1-2): DTGVSQNPRHKITKRGQNVTFRCDPISEHNRLYWYRQTLGQGPEFLTYFQNEAQLEKSRLLSDRFSAERPKGSFSTLEIQRTEQGDSAMYLCASSSVGQGDGYTFGSGTRLTVV.

In its sample, this clone was seen a few times. J is TRBJ1-4 and V is TRBV4-2, with 7 bases identical to TRBD1. The CDR3 is made up of 14 amino acids. Germline-derived CDR1 and CDR2 are LGHNA and YNFKEQ. Losses at the gene ends were 6 bases for V and 3 bases for J; bases not matched to a gene: 4. The CDR3 sequence is CASSPGTANEKLFF. The CDR3 DNA reads as TGTGCCAGCAGTCCCGGGACAGCTAATGAAAAACTGTTTTTT.

The gene calls are TRBV7-3 and TRBJ2-1, with 10 bases identical to TRBD2. The CDR3 is 15 residues long. The germline V gene encodes CDR1 SGHTA and CDR2 FQGTGA. J gave up 6 bases and V 5 bases, and 7 bases lay outside the gene matches. For the CDR3, the DNA is TGTGCCAGCAGCCGTGGGACTAGCGCTGCCAATGAGCAGTTCTTC. This encodes CASSRGTSAANEQFF.

This chain joins TRBV10-2 and TRBJ1-6; the D is unclear. CDR3 length: 13 residues. Germline CDR1 and CDR2: WSHSY and SAAADI. The V and J ends lost 8 bases and 7 bases respectively, with 12 bases between them. CDR3 sequence (DNA): TGCGCCAGCCGGGAGGCAGTGAATTCACCCCTCCACTTT. Its translation is CASREAVNSPLHF.